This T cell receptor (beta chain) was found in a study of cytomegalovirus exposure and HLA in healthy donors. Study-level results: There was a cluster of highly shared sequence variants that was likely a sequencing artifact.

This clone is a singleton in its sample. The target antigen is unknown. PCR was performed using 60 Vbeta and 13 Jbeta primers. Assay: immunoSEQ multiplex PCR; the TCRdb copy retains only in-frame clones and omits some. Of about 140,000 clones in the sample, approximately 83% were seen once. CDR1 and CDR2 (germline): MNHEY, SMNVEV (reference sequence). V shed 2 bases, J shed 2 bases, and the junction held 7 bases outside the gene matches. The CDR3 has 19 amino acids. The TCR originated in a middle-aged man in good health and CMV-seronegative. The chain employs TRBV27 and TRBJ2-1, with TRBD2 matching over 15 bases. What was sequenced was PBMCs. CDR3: CASSLGGLAGGIPYNEQFF. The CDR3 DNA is TGTGCCAGCAGTTTAGGGGGACTAGCGGGAGGTATCCCCTACAATGAGCAGTTCTTC.